The sequence of this T cell receptor (beta chain) was determined in a study of cytomegalovirus exposure and HLA in healthy donors. The V segment lost 8 bases and the J segment 5 bases; nucleotides outside the gene matches: 8. This CDR3 region has 12 residues. Germline-derived CDR1 and CDR2 are GTSNPN and SVGIG (reference sequence). The study ran its PCR with 60 Vbeta and 13 Jbeta primers. TCRdb's copy holds only in-frame clones and misses some; the assay was immunoSEQ multiplex PCR. This table has more than 95,000 clones, 80% to 90% appearing once. Sequences were obtained from PBMCs. The chain carries TRBV30 and TRBJ1-2, with 7 bases aligning to TRBD1. The source is a woman aged 25 to 45 in good health and CMV-seronegative. CDR3: CANWDRVYGYTF. The CDR3 bases are TGTGCCAACTGGGACAGAGTTTATGGCTACACCTTC.